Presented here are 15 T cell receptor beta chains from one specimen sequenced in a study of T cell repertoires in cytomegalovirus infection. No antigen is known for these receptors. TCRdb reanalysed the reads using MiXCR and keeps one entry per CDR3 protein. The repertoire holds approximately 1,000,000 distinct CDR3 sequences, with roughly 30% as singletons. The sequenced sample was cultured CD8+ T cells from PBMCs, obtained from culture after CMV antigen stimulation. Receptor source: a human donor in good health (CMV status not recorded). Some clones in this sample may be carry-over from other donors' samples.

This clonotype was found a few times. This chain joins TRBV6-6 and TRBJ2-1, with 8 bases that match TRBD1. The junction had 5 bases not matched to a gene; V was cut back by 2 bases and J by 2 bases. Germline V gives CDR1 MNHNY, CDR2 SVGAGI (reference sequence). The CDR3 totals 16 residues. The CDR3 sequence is CASSYVGQGPYNEQFF. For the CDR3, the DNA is TGTGCCAGCAGTTACGTCGGACAGGGTCCCTACAATGAGCAGTTCTTC.

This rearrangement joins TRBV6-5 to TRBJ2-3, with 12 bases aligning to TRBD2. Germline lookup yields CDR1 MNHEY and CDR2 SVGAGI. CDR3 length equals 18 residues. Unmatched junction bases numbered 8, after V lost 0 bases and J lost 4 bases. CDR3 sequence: CASSYSIPLAGGPDTQYF. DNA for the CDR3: TGTGCCAGCAGTTACTCGATCCCGCTAGCGGGGGGGCCAGATACGCAGTATTTT.

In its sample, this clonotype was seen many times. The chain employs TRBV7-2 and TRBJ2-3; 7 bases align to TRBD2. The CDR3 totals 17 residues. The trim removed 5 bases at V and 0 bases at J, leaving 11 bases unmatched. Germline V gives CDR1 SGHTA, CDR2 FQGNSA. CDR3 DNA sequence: TGTGCCAGCAGCAACCCCTGGGAGGGGTTTAGCACAGATACGCAGTATTTT. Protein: CASSNPWEGFSTDTQYF.

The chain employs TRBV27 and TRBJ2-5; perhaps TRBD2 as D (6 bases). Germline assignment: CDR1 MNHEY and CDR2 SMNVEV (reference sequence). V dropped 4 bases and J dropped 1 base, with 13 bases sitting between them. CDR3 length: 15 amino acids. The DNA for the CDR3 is TGTGCCAGCAGTTCCGGACTAACCTTCCAAGAGACCCAGTACTTC. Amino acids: CASSSGLTFQETQYF.

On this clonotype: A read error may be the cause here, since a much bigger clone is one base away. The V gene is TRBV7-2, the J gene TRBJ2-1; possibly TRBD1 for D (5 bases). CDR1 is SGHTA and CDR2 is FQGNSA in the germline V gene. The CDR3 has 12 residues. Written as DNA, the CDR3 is TGTGCCAGCAGCCTCAGGGTTAATGAGGAGTTCTTC. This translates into CASSLRVNEEFF.

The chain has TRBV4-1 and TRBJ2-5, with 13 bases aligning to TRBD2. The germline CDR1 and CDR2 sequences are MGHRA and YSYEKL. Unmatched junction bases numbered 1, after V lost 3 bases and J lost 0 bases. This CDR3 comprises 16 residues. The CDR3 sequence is CASSQGLAGYQETQYF. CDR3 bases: TGCGCCAGCAGCCAGGGACTAGCGGGGTACCAAGAGACCCAGTACTTC.

The CDR3 DNA reads TGTGCCACCAGCAGAGAAGAACTAGCGGGGGGTGGTGAGCAGTTCTTC. It is translated as CATSREELAGGGEQFF. V usage is TRBV15 and J usage is TRBJ2-1, with 12 bases aligning to TRBD2. Germline values: CDR1 LNHNV, CDR2 YYDKDF (reference sequence). The V and J ends lost 0 bases and 9 bases, in that order; junction bases with no gene match: 6. CDR3 length: 16 amino acids.

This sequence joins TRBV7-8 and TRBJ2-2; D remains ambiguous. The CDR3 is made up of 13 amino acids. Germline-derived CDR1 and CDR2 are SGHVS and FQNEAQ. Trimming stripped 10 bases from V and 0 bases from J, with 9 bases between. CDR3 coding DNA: TGTGCCATTCAGGTACCGAACACCGGGGAGCTGTTTTTT. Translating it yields CAIQVPNTGELFF. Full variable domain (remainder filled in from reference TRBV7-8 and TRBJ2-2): GAGVSQSPRYKVAKRGQDVALRCDPISGHVSLFWYQQALGQGPEFLTYFQNEAQLDKSGLPSDRFFAERPEGSVSTLKIQRTQQEDSAVYLCAIQVPNTGELFFGEGSRLTVL.

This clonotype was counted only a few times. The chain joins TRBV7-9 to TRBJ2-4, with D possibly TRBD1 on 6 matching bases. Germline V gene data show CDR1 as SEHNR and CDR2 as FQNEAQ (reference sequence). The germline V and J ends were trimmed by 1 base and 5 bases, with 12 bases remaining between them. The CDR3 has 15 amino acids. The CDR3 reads CASSLGLDRQNIQYF. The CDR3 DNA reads TGTGCCAGCAGCTTAGGTCTGGACAGACAAAACATTCAGTACTTC.

The CDR3 DNA follows: TGTGCCAGCAGTTACGAGACAGGGGGAGTTCAGCCCCAGCATTTT. Its protein product is CASSYETGGVQPQHF. This chain uses TRBV6-2 or TRBV6-3 with TRBJ1-5, with TRBD1 identical over 9 bases. Germline trimming cut 2 bases from V and 6 bases from J; bases unmatched to any gene: 5. CDR3 length: 15 amino acids. Germline loops: CDR1 MNHEY, CDR2 SVGEGT.

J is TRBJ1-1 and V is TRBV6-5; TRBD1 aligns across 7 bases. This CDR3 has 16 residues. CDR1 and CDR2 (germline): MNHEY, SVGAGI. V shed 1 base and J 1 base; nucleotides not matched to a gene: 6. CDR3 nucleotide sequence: TGTGCCAGCAGTTACTTTCAACAGGGGCCGAACACTGAAGCTTTCTTT. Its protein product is CASSYFQQGPNTEAFF.

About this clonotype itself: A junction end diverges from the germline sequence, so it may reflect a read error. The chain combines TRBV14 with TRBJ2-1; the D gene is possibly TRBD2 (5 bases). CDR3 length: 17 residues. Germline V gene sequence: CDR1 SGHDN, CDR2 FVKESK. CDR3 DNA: TGTGCCAACAGCCAACCCCGTGGAGGTAGCTCCTACAATGAGCAGTTCTTC. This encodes CANSQPRGGSSYNEQFF.

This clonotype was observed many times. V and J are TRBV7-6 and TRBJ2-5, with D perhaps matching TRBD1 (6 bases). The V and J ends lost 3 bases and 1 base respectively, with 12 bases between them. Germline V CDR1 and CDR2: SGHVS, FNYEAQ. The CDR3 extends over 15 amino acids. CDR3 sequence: CASSFLDRSQETQYF. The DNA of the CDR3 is TGTGCCAGCAGCTTCCTCGACAGGAGCCAAGAGACCCAGTACTTC.

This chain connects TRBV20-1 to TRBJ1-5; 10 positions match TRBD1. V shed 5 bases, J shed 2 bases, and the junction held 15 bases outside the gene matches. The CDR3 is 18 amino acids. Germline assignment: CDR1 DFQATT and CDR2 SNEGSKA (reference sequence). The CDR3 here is CSASHVWDRGEGNQPQHF. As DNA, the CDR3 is TGCAGTGCTTCCCACGTTTGGGACAGGGGAGAAGGCAATCAGCCCCAGCATTTT.

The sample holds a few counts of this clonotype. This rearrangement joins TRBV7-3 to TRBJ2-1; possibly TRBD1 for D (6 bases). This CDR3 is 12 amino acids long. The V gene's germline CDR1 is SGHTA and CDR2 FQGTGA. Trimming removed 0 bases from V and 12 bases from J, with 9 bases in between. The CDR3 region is CASSLTGQSQFF. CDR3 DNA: TGTGCCAGCAGCTTAACGGGACAATCGCAGTTCTTC.